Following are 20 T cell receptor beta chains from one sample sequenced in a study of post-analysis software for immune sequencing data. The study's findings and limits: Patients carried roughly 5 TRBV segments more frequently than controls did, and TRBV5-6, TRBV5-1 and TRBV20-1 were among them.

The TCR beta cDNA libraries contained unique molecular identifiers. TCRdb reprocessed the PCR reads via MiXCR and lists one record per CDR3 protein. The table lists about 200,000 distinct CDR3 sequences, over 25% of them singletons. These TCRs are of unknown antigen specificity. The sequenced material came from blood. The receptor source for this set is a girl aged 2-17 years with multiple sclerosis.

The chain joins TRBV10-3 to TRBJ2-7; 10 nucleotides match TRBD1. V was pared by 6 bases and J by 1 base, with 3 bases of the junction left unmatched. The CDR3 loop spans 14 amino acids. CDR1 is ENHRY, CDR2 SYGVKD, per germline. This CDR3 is CAISLDRGSYEQYF. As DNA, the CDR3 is TGTGCCATCAGCTTGGACAGGGGGTCCTACGAGCAGTACTTC.

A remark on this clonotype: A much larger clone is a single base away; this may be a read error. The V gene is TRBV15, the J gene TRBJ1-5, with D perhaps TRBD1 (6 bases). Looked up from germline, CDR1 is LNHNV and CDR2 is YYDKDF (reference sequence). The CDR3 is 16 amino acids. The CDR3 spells CATSGDDRSTNQPQHF. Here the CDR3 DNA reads TGTGCCACCAGCGGAGACGACAGGTCTACCAATCAGCCCCAGCATTTT.

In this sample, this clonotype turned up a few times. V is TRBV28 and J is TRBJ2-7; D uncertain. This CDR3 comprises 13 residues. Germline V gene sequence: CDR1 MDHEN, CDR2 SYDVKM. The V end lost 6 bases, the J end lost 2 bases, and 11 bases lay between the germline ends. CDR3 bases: TGTGCCAGCAGACTCTCGGGCCCCTACGAGCAGTACTTC. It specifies CASRLSGPYEQYF.

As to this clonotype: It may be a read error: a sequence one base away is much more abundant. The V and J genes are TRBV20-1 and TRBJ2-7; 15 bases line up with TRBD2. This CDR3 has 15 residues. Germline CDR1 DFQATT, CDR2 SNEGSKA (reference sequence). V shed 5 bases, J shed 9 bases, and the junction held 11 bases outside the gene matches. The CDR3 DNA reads TGCAGTGCTTTCCCGAGGACTAGCGGGAGGGGCGGGCAGTACTTC. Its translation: CSAFPRTSGRGGQYF.

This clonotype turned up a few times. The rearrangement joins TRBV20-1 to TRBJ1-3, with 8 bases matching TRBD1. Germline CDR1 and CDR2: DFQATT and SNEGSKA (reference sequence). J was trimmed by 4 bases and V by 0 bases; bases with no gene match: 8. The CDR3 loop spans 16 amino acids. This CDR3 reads CSARDLGQGIGNTIYF. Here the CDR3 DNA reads TGCAGTGCTAGAGATCTCGGACAGGGTATAGGAAACACCATATATTTT.

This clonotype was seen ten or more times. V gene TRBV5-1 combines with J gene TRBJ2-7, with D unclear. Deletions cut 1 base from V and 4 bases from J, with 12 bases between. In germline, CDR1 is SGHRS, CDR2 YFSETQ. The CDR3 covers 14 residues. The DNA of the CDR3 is TGCGCCAGCAGCTTGCAGTACGGCGTATACGAGCAGTACTTC. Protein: CASSLQYGVYEQYF.

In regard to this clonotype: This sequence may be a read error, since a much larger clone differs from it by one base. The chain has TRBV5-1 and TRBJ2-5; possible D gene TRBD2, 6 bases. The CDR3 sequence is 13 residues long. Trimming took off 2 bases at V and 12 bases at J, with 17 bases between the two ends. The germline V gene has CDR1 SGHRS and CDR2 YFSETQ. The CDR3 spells CASSLSGGTEEYF. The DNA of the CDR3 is TGCGCCAGCAGCTTAAGTGGGGGGACGGAGGAGTACTTC.

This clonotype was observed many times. The CDR3 protein is CSARSGSETQYF. The CDR3 DNA sequence: TGCAGTGCTAGATCTGGGTCAGAGACCCAGTACTTC. V gene TRBV20-1 combines with J gene TRBJ2-5; D is uncertain. The CDR3 is 12 amino acids. Germline V gives CDR1 DFQATT, CDR2 SNEGSKA (reference sequence). V was trimmed by 2 bases and J by 4 bases, leaving 8 bases between them.

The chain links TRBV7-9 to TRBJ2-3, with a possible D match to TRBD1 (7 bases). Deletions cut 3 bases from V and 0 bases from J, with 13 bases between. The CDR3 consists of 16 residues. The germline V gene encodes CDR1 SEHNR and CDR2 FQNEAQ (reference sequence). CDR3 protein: CASSFLRGRSTDTQYF. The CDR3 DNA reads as TGTGCCAGCAGCTTTCTCAGGGGGAGGAGCACAGATACGCAGTATTTT.

In nucleotides, the CDR3 is TGTGCCAGCATCGGCCACAGCTACGAGCAGTACTTC. It translates to CASIGHSYEQYF. The chain employs TRBV28 and TRBJ2-7; D ambiguous. V lost 7 bases and J 3 bases, leaving 10 bases between the germline ends. Germline V gene sequence: CDR1 MDHEN, CDR2 SYDVKM. CDR3 length: 12 residues.

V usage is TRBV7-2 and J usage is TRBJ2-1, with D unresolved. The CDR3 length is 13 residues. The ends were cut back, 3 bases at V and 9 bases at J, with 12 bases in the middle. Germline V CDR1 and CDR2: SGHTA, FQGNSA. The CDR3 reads CASSLIKRGEQFF. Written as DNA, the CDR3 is TGTGCCAGCAGCTTGATTAAGAGAGGTGAGCAGTTCTTC. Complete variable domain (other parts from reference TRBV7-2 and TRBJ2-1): GAGVSQSPSNKVTEKGKDVELRCDPISGHTALYWYRQSLGQGLEFLIYFQGNSAPDKSGLPSDRFSAERTGGSVSTLTIQRTQQEDSAVYLCASSLIKRGEQFFGPGTRLTVL.

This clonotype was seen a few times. Here the CDR3 reads CASSLEGDLTF. Written as DNA, the CDR3 is TGCGCCAGCAGCTTGGAAGGGGACCTGACTTTC. The chain couples TRBV5-1 to TRBJ2-6, with D tentatively TRBD1 (5 bases). Trimming took 0 bases from V and 15 from J, leaving 7 bases between them. The germline CDR1 and CDR2 sequences are SGHRS and YFSETQ. This CDR3 is 11 amino acids long.

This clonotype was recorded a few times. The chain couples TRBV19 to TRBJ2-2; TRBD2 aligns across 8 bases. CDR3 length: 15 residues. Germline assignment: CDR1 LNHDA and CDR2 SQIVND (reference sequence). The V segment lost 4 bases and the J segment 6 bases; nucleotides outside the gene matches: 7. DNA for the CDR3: TGTGCCAGTAGTAAGGGAGCGGGAGTCGCCGGGGAGCTGTTTTTT. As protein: CASSKGAGVAGELFF. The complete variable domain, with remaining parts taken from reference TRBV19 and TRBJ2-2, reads DGGITQSPKYLFRKEGQNVTLSCEQNLNHDAMYWYRQDPGQGLRLIYYSQIVNDFQKGDIAEGYSVSREKKESFPLTVTSAQKNPTAFYLCASSKGAGVAGELFFGEGSRLTVL.

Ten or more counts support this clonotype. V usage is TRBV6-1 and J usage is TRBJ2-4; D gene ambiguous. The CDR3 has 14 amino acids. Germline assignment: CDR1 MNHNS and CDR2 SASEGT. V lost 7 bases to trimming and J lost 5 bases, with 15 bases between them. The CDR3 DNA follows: TGTGCCAGCAATCTCGGGTACGTCCAAAACATTCAGTACTTC. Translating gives CASNLGYVQNIQYF.

This chain's CDR3 is CASRIRGAASGANVLTF. The CDR3 region has the DNA TGTGCCAGCAGGATACGGGGGGCCGCCTCTGGGGCCAACGTCCTGACTTTC. V gene TRBV13 combines with J gene TRBJ2-6, with D possibly TRBD2 on 7 matching bases. Germline CDR1 and CDR2: PRHDT and FYEKMQ (reference sequence). Trimming stripped 6 bases from V and 0 bases from J, with 15 bases between. This CDR3 is 17 amino acids long.

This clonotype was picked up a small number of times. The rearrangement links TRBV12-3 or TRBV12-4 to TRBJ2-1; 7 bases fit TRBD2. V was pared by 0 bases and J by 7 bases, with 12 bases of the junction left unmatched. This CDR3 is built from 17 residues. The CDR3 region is CASSLAPGLVGENEQFF. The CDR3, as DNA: TGTGCCAGCAGTTTAGCCCCCGGACTAGTGGGGGAGAATGAGCAGTTCTTC.

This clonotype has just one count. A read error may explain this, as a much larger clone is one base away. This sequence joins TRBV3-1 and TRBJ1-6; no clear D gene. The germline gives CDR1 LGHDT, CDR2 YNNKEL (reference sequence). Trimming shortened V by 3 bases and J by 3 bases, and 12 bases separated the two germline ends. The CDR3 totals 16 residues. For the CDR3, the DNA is TGTGCCAGCAGCCATCAGCATCCGGGCTATAATTCACCCCTCCACTTT. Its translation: CASSHQHPGYNSPLHF.

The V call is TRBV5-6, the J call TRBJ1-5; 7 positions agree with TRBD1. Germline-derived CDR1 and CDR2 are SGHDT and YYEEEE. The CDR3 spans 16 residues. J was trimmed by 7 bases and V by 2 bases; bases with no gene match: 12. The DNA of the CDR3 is TGTGCCAGCAGCTTAGGGACAGAACATAATATGCAGCCCCAGCATTTT. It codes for CASSLGTEHNMQPQHF.

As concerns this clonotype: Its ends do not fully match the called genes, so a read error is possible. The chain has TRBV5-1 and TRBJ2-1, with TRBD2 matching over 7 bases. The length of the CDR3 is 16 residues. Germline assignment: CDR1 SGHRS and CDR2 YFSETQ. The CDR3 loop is CASSLSPIRDYNERFF. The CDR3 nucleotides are TGCGCCAGCAGCTTGAGTCCTATAAGGGACTACAATGAGCGGTTCTTC. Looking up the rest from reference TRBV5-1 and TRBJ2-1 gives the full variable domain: KAGVTQTPRYLIKTRGQQVTLSCSPISGHRSVSWYQQTPGQGLQFLFEYFSETQRNKGNFPGRFSGRQFSNSRSEMNVSTLELGDSALYLCASSLSPIRDYNERFFGPGTRLTVL.

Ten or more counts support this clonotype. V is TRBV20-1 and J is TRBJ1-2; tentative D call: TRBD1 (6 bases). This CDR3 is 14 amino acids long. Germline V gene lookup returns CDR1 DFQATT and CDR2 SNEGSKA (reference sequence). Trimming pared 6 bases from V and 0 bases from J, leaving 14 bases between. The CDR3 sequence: CSAQRTAANYGYTF. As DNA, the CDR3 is TGCAGTGCCCAGAGGACAGCAGCTAACTATGGCTACACCTTC.